The rows below give T cell receptor beta chains drawn from one sample of a study of T cells in Graves' hyperthyroidism and ophthalmopathy. TCRdb redid the calling of the multiplex PCR reads with MiXCR, one entry per CDR3 protein. In the table there are more than 600,000 distinct CDR3 sequences, 16% of which are singletons. The source material was blood. The receptors here all came from a man aged 18 to 35 with Graves' hyperthyroidism. CDR3s include the opening cysteine and the closing phenylalanine or tryptophan. The D gene is left open where the match is weak. Only some rows state a clone size, as once, few, many or a class for expanded clones.

CDR3 DNA | CDR3 protein | clone size | V gene | D gene | J gene
TGCGCCAGCAGCTCTGGGACAGGGGGCGCGAGGTCTGAAGCTTTCTTT | CASSSGTGGARSEAFF | NA | TRBV5-1 | TRBD1 | TRBJ1-1
TGTGCCAGCAGTTTGTTCGGGACCTCTTTACGGGAGGGCCGAGGAGATACGCAGTATTTT | CASSLFGTSLREGRGDTQYF | few | TRBV28 | TRBD2 | TRBJ2-3
TGTGCCAGCAGCCAACCCTGGGGAGAAAGCGGGCCCAATGAGCAGTTCTTC | CASSQPWGESGPNEQFF | NA | TRBV3-1 | NA | TRBJ2-1
TGTGCCAGCACCCCAGCCAACCGGGGGCACGAGCAGTACTTC | CASTPANRGHEQYF | many | TRBV2 | NA | TRBJ2-7
TGTGCCAGTTGGGACAGGGGGTCCTCCTACGAGCAGTACTTC | CASWDRGSSYEQYF | few | TRBV28 | TRBD1 | TRBJ2-7
TGTGCCAGCAGCTTAGAACCTAGCGGGTTGCCCCCCTACGAGCAGTACTTC | CASSLEPSGLPPYEQYF | NA | TRBV7-9 | TRBD2 | TRBJ2-7
TGTGCCACCAGCAGAGTTGGGACAGGGGGAGAGCAGTACTTC | CATSRVGTGGEQYF | NA | TRBV15 | TRBD1 | TRBJ2-7
TGTGCCTGGCGACTAGTATACAATGAGCAGTTCTTC | CAWRLVYNEQFF | many | TRBV30 | NA | TRBJ2-1
TGCGCCAGCAGTGAGGGCGTCAGTTATAGTCAGCCCCAGCATTTT | CASSEGVSYSQPQHF | NA | TRBV10-2 | NA | TRBJ1-5
TGTGCCAGCAGCTTAGAGGGGGCCTATGGCTACACCTTC | CASSLEGAYGYTF | many | TRBV7-3 | TRBD1 | TRBJ1-2
TGTGCCAGCACCCACGGGTCGGACTTCCAAGAGACCCAGTACTTC | CASTHGSDFQETQYF | many | TRBV28 | NA | TRBJ2-5
TGTGCCAGCTCACCGCGGGGGTTGTTTACAGATACGCAGTATTTT | CASSPRGLFTDTQYF | many | TRBV18 | TRBD2 | TRBJ2-3
TGTGCCAGCAGCTTAGATCGGATAGGTCTCTATGGCTACACCTTC | CASSLDRIGLYGYTF | many | TRBV11-2 | NA | TRBJ1-2
TGTGCCAGCGCCTTGGAGGGGGGAAACACCATATATTTT | CASALEGGNTIYF | few | TRBV6-1 | NA | TRBJ1-3